This T cell receptor (beta chain) was obtained from a study of shared clonotypes between healthy human individuals. General observations from the study: Only a few donors were included, so the genetic and exposure-history diversity represented was limited.

Researchers divided each subset's genomic DNA evenly across several immunoSEQ plates. The data were produced by immunoSEQ multiplex PCR, yet TCRdb's version contains in-frame clones alone and is incomplete. The profile shows 1.6 million or so clones, 95% to 97% of them singletons. This clone occurred once. Antigen: not known. The same CDR3 is also encoded by other DNA sequences in this sample. The CDR3 has 15 residues. V lost 1 base to trimming and J lost 1 base; unmatched junction nucleotides: 3. From germline, CDR1 is SEHNR and CDR2 FQNEAQ (reference sequence). The donors were all Caucasian adults (living in Nashville, Tennessee).

The sequence was obtained from a man aged 30-40 years in good health. Sequenced material: naive CD4+ T cells sorted from blood. The sample's subset: CD45RA+ positively selected. V is TRBV7-9 and J is TRBJ2-5; 7 bases map to TRBD2. CDR3 sequence reads: CASSLGRTSQETQYF. Here the CDR3 DNA reads TGTGCCAGCAGCTTAGGCCGGACTAGCCAAGAGACCCAGTACTTC. Supplemented by reference TRBV7-9 and TRBJ2-5, the full variable domain reads DTGVSQNPRHKITKRGQNVTFRCDPISEHNRLYWYRQTLGQGPEFLTYFQNEAQLEKSRLLSDRFSAERPKGSFSTLEIQRTEQGDSAMYLCASSLGRTSQETQYFGPGTRLLVL.